This T cell receptor beta chain was profiled in a study of cytomegalovirus exposure and HLA in healthy donors. Points from the study as a whole: Most TCR sequences were seen very rarely across donors, but some public TCRs occurred in many. In a later analysis, at a false discovery rate of 0.05, 15,000 to 20,000 TCR beta sequences matched HLA alleles. Trimming of TCR beta V- and J-genes showed a link, identified in a later analysis, to a missense DCLRE1C variant.

The CDR3 spans 16 residues. Germline V gives CDR1 SEHNR, CDR2 FQNEAQ (reference sequence). With 1 base clipped from V and 6 bases from J, the junction kept 7 bases outside the gene matches. Details on this clone: Antigen specificity is unknown.

It was with 60 Vbeta and 13 Jbeta primers that the PCR ran. Clones were read by immunoSEQ multiplex PCR, and TCRdb kept only the in-frame ones, dropping some. The sample includes 50,000 or so clones, roughly 81% seen only once; the top ten take around 2.5%. The specimen was PBMCs. V is TRBV7-9 and J is TRBJ2-3; TRBD2 matches at 10 bases. The source of this sequence is a woman in her 40s in good health and CMV-seropositive. The CDR3 here is CASSLGVAGGGDTQYF. DNA for the CDR3: TGTGCCAGCAGCTTAGGTGTAGCGGGGGGCGGGGATACGCAGTATTTT.